A selection of T cell receptor beta chains follows, all from one sample in a study of OX40 agonist ivuxolimab in advanced cancers. Here immunoSEQ multiplex PCR was the method, and the copy in TCRdb shows in-frame clones only, minus some. The sample consists of roughly 86,000 clones, roughly 90% of them appearing once. The specimen was CD4+ or CD8+ T cells sorted from blood, collected in a trial of the OX40 agonist ivuxolimab. The origin of the receptors is an adult with an advanced solid tumor such as melanoma, head and neck, liver or kidney cancer. The CDR3 runs from the conserved cysteine through the conserved F or W. The D gene is left open where the match is weak. The size field is filled for only some rows; it gives once, few, many or a size class.

TRBV7-2	TRBJ2-5	TRBD2	NA	TGTGCCAGCAGCTCCCTATGGGGGGGAGAGACCCAGTACTTC	CASSSLWGGETQYF
TRBV2	TRBJ2-7	TRBD1	NA	TGTGCCAGCAGAAACGCCCTTGGGACAGGGGTCGAGCAGTACTTC	CASRNALGTGVEQYF
TRBV6-5	TRBJ2-5	TRBD2	NA	TGTGCCAGCAGTCCCGGGACTAGCGGGATTGGGACCCAGTACTTC	CASSPGTSGIGTQYF
TRBV28	TRBJ2-7	TRBD1	few	TGTGCCAGCAGTTGGACAGGCTCCTACGAGCAGTACTTC	CASSWTGSYEQYF
TRBV4-3	TRBJ1-2	NA	NA	TGCGCCAGCAGCCAAGATGACGGGGCCTATGGCTACACCTTC	CASSQDDGAYGYTF
TRBV6-1	TRBJ2-3	NA	once	TGTGCCAGCAGTGAAGCCGGGAATCCCCTTAGCACAGATACGCAGTATTTT	CASSEAGNPLSTDTQYF
TRBV11-3	TRBJ2-5	TRBD1	once	TGTGCCAGCAGCTTAGATGGGACAGCAGAAGAGACCCAGTACTTC	CASSLDGTAEETQYF
TRBV28	TRBJ1-1	NA	NA	TGTGCCAGCCGTTCTAGACCCGGGACGGACACTGAAGCTTTCTTT	CASRSRPGTDTEAFF
TRBV7-2	TRBJ2-1	TRBD2	NA	TGTGCCAGCAGCTACCAGACTAGCGGGAGCGACAATGAGCAGTTCTTC	CASSYQTSGSDNEQFF
TRBV2	TRBJ2-5	NA	NA	TGTGCCAGCAGTGGTCCCGGAGGGGGAGAGACCCAGTACTTC	CASSGPGGGETQYF
TRBV7-8	TRBJ2-3	NA	NA	TGTGCCAGCAGCCCCCCCCGAGAAGATACGCAGTATTTT	CASSPPREDTQYF
TRBV10-3	TRBJ2-7	NA	NA	TGTGCCATCAGTCCGAGGACCTACGAGCAGTACTTC	CAISPRTYEQYF
TRBV6-6	TRBJ2-1	NA	once	TGTGCCAGCACCCCGAGGGGTCAAGGGGGAGGTGCTGAGCAGTTCTTC	CASTPRGQGGGAEQFF
TRBV11-3	TRBJ2-5	NA	NA	TGTGCCAGCAGCCGGGACTCCTGGGAGACCCAGTACTTC	CASSRDSWETQYF
TRBV5-7	TRBJ1-4	TRBD1	NA	TGTGCCAGCAGCTCAGGGGACAGGGGGCTGGAAAAACTGTTTTTT	CASSSGDRGLEKLFF
TRBV30	TRBJ2-7	NA	NA	TGTGCCTGGAGTGTAGGCAGGGGAAACGAGCAGTACTTC	CAWSVGRGNEQYF
TRBV9	TRBJ1-4	NA	NA	TGTGCCAGCAGCCGGGACGGAGGGAACGAAAAACTGTTTTTT	CASSRDGGNEKLFF